The table lists the clone carrying this T cell receptor (beta chain) with a few counts. Its antigen remains unidentified. Amplified material comprised TCR beta CDR3 regions derived from RNA transcripts. Amplification began with first-round RT-PCR using HTBI primers, then second-round multiplex PCR was performed. TCRdb re-derived calls from the multiplex PCR reads in MiXCR, one entry per CDR3 protein. The sample lists 500,000 to 700,000 distinct CDR3 sequences, over 20% seen once, with approximately 6.9% in the top ten. Trimming left V 0 bases short and J 11 bases short, with 13 bases between. The CDR3 loop spans 13 amino acids. CDR1 is LNHNV, CDR2 YYDKDF, per germline (reference sequence). The data were obtained in a study of Graves' ophthalmopathy and Graves' hyperthyroidism. Study-wide results and caveats: Blood shared most expanded thyroid clonotypes above 0.001 frequency.

Hyperthyroidism patients were newly diagnosed, ill under 2 months, and aged 18 to 65 years. Orbital computed tomography and thyroid ultrasound, along with TRAb, serum thyroxine and clinical symptoms, underpinned diagnosis. V and J are TRBV15 and TRBJ1-1; D is unclear. This clonotype was sampled from a woman younger than 30 with stable Graves' hyperthyroidism. Some clones in this sample may be carry-over from other donors' samples. Material: peripheral blood. In nucleotides, the CDR3 is TGTGCCACCAGCAGAGATCGGCGCCCCGAGGCTTTCTTT. Protein sequence: CATSRDRRPEAFF. Full variable domain (remainder filled in from reference TRBV15 and TRBJ1-1): DAMVIQNPRYQVTQFGKPVTLSCSQTLNHNVMYWYQQKSSQAPKLLFHYYDKDFNNEADTPDNFQSRRPNTSFCFLDIRSPGLGDTAMYLCATSRDRRPEAFFGQGTRLTVV.